These T cell receptor beta chains were read from a single sample in a study of blood T cell repertoires in COVID-19. Produced via immunoSEQ multiplex PCR; TCRdb's table is partial and in-frame only. Of about 120,000 clones listed, more than 75% are singletons. The sample taken for sequencing was peripheral blood. These receptor sequences come from a woman in her sixties or seventies with acute or convalescent COVID-19. The CDR3 runs from the conserved cysteine through the conserved F or W. The D gene is left open where the match is weak. For some rows the clone size is stated as once, few or many, or as a class when expanded; others skip it.

clone size | D gene | J gene | V gene | CDR3 protein | CDR3 DNA
- | TRBD1 | TRBJ1-3 | TRBV6-1 | CASSVDRVSNSGGNTIYF | TGTGCCAGCAGTGTGGACAGGGTATCTAATTCGGGAGGAAACACCATATATTTT
few | - | TRBJ1-5 | TRBV28 | CASSWGREQPQHF | TGTGCCAGCAGTTGGGGGCGGGAGCAGCCCCAGCATTTT
- | TRBD1 | TRBJ2-5 | TRBV2 | CASRKGTGYQETQYF | TGTGCCAGCAGGAAAGGGACAGGGTACCAAGAGACCCAGTACTTC
- | TRBD1 | TRBJ2-3 | TRBV5-4 | CASSWGGQGVTDTQYF | TGTGCCAGCAGCTGGGGCGGACAGGGGGTCACAGATACGCAGTATTTT
- | TRBD1 | TRBJ1-5 | TRBV24-1 | CATSDPTGVDNQPQHF | TGTGCCACCAGTGACCCGACAGGGGTAGATAATCAGCCCCAGCATTTT
- | TRBD1 | TRBJ1-2 | TRBV29-1 | CSVGTGYGYTF | TGCAGCGTTGGGACAGGGTACGGCTACACCTTC
- | - | TRBJ1-3 | TRBV6-5 | CATRGRFSGNTIYF | TGTGCCACCCGGGGAAGATTCTCTGGAAACACCATATATTTT
- | TRBD1 | TRBJ1-4 | TRBV9 | CASSAPPGQGGEKLFF | TGTGCCAGCAGCGCGCCCCCGGGACAGGGAGGTGAAAAACTGTTTTTT
- | - | TRBJ1-1 | TRBV28 | CASSLFAGKNTEAFF | TGTGCCAGCAGTTTATTCGCAGGGAAGAACACTGAAGCTTTCTTT
few | - | TRBJ1-1 | TRBV25-1 | CASLGTFNTEAFF | TGTGCCAGCCTCGGGACATTTAACACTGAAGCTTTCTTT
few | - | TRBJ2-7 | TRBV18 | CASSPQEGTLYEQYF | TGTGCCAGCTCCCCTCAGGAGGGGACGTTGTACGAGCAGTACTTC
- | - | TRBJ1-1 | TRBV4-1 | CASSQGGTAREAFF | TGCGCCAGCAGCCAAGGAGGCACCGCGCGTGAAGCTTTCTTT
few | TRBD2 | TRBJ2-1 | TRBV5-1 | CASSLAGLAGVVNEQFF | TGCGCCAGCAGCTTGGCGGGCCTAGCGGGGGTGGTCAATGAGCAGTTCTTC
- | - | TRBJ1-5 | TRBV5-4 | CASSLQGRNQPQHF | TGTGCCAGCAGCTTACAGGGACGCAATCAGCCCCAGCATTTT
- | TRBD1 | TRBJ1-2 | TRBV30 | CAWRPTGDDGYTF | TGTGCCTGGAGGCCTACAGGGGACGATGGCTACACCTTC
- | - | TRBJ2-7 | TRBV11-3 | CASSRRGYEQYF | TGTGCCAGCAGCCGCAGGGGTTACGAGCAGTACTTC
- | - | TRBJ1-2 | TRBV28 | CASSGGGLYGYTF | TGTGCCAGCAGTGGAGGCGGCCTCTATGGCTACACCTTC
- | - | TRBJ1-2 | TRBV14 | CASSPFGPQGGGYTF | TGTGCCAGCAGCCCCTTTGGACCCCAGGGCGGTGGCTACACCTTC
- | - | TRBJ2-7 | TRBV7-6 | CASSLDDGDSYEQYF | TGTGCCAGCAGCTTAGATGATGGAGACTCCTACGAGCAGTACTTC
- | TRBD1 | TRBJ2-5 | TRBV14 | CASSLRQGFRETQYF | TGTGCCAGCAGCCTTCGACAGGGATTTCGCGAGACCCAGTACTTC
- | - | TRBJ1-2 | TRBV7-2 | CASSLGEGGYGYTF | TGTGCCAGCAGCTTAGGGGAGGGAGGGTATGGCTACACCTTC
- | TRBD1 | TRBJ1-5 | TRBV27 | CASSVQDRVLVCGPQHF | TGTGCCAGCAGTGTCCAGGACAGGGTATTGGTTTGTGGGCCCCAGCATTTT
few | - | TRBJ2-7 | TRBV7-2 | CASSLERTATSYEQYF | TGTGCCAGCAGCTTAGAAAGGACAGCTACCTCCTACGAGCAGTACTTC
- | - | TRBJ1-6 | TRBV27 | CASSLSPARGNSPLHF | TGTGCCAGCAGTTTATCTCCAGCAAGGGGAAATTCGCCCCTCCACTTT
- | - | TRBJ1-1 | TRBV28 | CASSTYGTPDTEAFF | TGTGCCAGCAGTACTTACGGGACTCCTGACACTGAAGCTTTCTTT
- | - | TRBJ2-2 | TRBV9 | CASSPRVGGFGELFF | TGTGCCAGCAGCCCCCGCGTGGGGGGATTCGGGGAGCTGTTTTTT
- | TRBD2 | TRBJ2-3 | TRBV28 | CASSTSGGRDTQYF | TGTGCCAGCTCCACTAGCGGGGGGAGGGATACGCAGTATTTT
- | TRBD1 | TRBJ1-5 | TRBV5-1 | CASSPGDSLYSNQPQHF | TGCGCCAGCAGCCCGGGGGACAGTCTTTATAGCAATCAGCCCCAGCATTTT
- | TRBD1 | TRBJ1-2 | TRBV30 | CAWSVTGGSGYTF | TGTGCCTGGAGTGTAACAGGGGGCTCTGGCTACACCTTC
once | - | TRBJ1-5 | TRBV7-6 | CASSQDSLGQPQHF | TGTGCCAGCAGCCAGGACAGCTTGGGTCAGCCCCAGCATTTT
- | TRBD2 | TRBJ2-3 | TRBV9 | CASSVSGGRDTDTQYF | TGTGCCAGCAGCGTTAGCGGGGGCAGAGACACAGATACGCAGTATTTT
few | TRBD1 | TRBJ1-1 | TRBV7-2 | CASSGDRNTEAFF | TGTGCCAGCAGCGGGGACAGGAACACTGAAGCTTTCTTT
- | - | TRBJ2-2 | TRBV23-1 | CASSLNAGIDTGELFF | TGCGCCAGCAGTCTCAACGCCGGGATTGACACCGGGGAGCTGTTTTTT
- | TRBD1 | TRBJ2-5 | TRBV5-1 | CASSSGAGGAETQYF | TGCGCCAGCAGCTCTGGGGCAGGGGGCGCGGAGACCCAGTACTTC
once | - | TRBJ2-3 | TRBV5-4 | CASTPRGLTSTDTQYF | TGTGCCAGCACCCCTCGGGGTCTGACTAGCACAGATACGCAGTATTTT
once | TRBD2 | TRBJ2-7 | TRBV13 | CASRNSGGASVEQYF | TGTGCCAGCAGAAATAGCGGGGGGGCCTCCGTCGAGCAGTACTTC
- | TRBD1 | TRBJ1-1 | TRBV28 | CASSLIRTGMIAFF | TGTGCCAGCAGTCTGATTAGGACAGGGATGATAGCTTTCTTT
- | TRBD1 | TRBJ1-4 | TRBV5-4 | CASSSGTGPNEKLFF | TGTGCCAGCAGCTCAGGGACAGGACCGAATGAAAAACTGTTTTTT
once | TRBD1 | TRBJ1-2 | TRBV3-1/TRBV3-2 | CASSQVGQGHYGYTF | TGTGCCAGCAGCCAAGTAGGACAGGGTCACTATGGCTACACCTTC
once | TRBD1 | TRBJ2-7 | TRBV5-1 | CASSRPRGQASYEQYF | TGCGCCAGCAGCCGGCCCCGTGGACAGGCCTCCTACGAGCAGTACTTC
- | - | TRBJ2-7 | TRBV28 | CASSSGSPGDEQYF | TGTGCCAGCAGTTCCGGATCCCCCGGAGACGAGCAGTACTTC
- | TRBD1 | TRBJ1-4 | TRBV28 | CASRGQAFSEKLFF | TGTGCCAGCAGGGGACAGGCTTTTTCGGAAAAACTGTTTTTT
once | - | TRBJ1-1 | TRBV28 | CASSLLGRAPSGNTEAFF | TGTGCCAGCAGTTTACTTGGCAGGGCCCCGTCGGGGAACACTGAAGCTTTCTTT
- | - | TRBJ2-2 | TRBV6-4 | CASMETPNTGELFF | TGTGCCAGCATGGAGACCCCGAACACCGGGGAGCTGTTTTTT
- | TRBD1 | TRBJ1-2 | TRBV7-9 | CASSPNRGINYGYTF | TGTGCCAGCAGCCCCAACAGGGGTATTAACTATGGCTACACCTTC
- | - | TRBJ2-5 | TRBV10-3 | CAISESAGQLQETQYF | TGTGCCATCAGTGAGTCGGCTGGGCAACTCCAAGAGACCCAGTACTTC
few | TRBD1 | TRBJ1-1 | TRBV19 | CASSKYRDRATEAFF | TGTGCCAGTAGTAAATACCGGGACAGGGCCACTGAAGCTTTCTTT
- | - | TRBJ2-3 | TRBV2 | CASSEIAWSTDTQYF | TGTGCCAGCAGTGAGATAGCATGGAGCACAGATACGCAGTATTTT
- | - | TRBJ2-2 | TRBV18 | CASSPPMTGVVARELFF | TGTGCCAGCTCACCACCGATGACGGGGGTCGTCGCCAGGGAGCTGTTTTTT
- | TRBD1 | TRBJ2-2 | TRBV14 | CASSPGQVRRTGELFF | TGTGCCAGCAGCCCGGGACAGGTCCGTCGGACCGGGGAGCTGTTTTTT
- | - | TRBJ1-4 | TRBV7-6 | CASSLSGEKLFF | TGTGCCAGCAGCCTCTCAGGGGAAAAACTGTTTTTT
- | - | TRBJ2-2 | TRBV28 | CASRHDGVAGELFF | TGTGCCAGCAGGCACGACGGGGTGGCCGGGGAGCTGTTTTTT